A selection of T cell receptor beta chains follows, all from one sample in a study of blood T cell repertoires in COVID-19. The method was immunoSEQ multiplex PCR; TCRdb's version includes in-frame clones alone and lacks a portion of them. This sample has 160,000 or so clones, with approximately 79% found just once. The material sequenced was peripheral blood. These TCRs come from a woman aged 55 to 70 with COVID-19, enrolled during active disease. Both conserved end residues are part of each CDR3. Fields, in order: D gene, J gene, CDR3 length, V gene, clone size, CDR3 DNA, CDR3 protein. D genes are given only for firm matches. Clone size is given for some rows only: seen once, a few or many times, or a class if the clone is expanded.

>NA|TRBJ2-7|14|TRBV5-1|NA
TGCGCCAGCAGCTACGGGACTTCCAGCTACGAGCAGTACTTC
CASSYGTSSYEQYF
>NA|TRBJ1-1|14|TRBV19|NA
TGTGCCAGTAGTATACCCGGACTCAGTCCTGAAGCTTTCTTT
CASSIPGLSPEAFF
>TRBD2|TRBJ2-7|17|TRBV4-1|NA
TGCGCCAGCAGCCAAGATCCGGGCGGGAGGGGCACCTACGAGCAGTACTTC
CASSQDPGGRGTYEQYF
>TRBD1|TRBJ2-3|15|TRBV29-1|NA
TGCAGCGTTCGATCCGGGACAGGGTATGCAGATACGCAGTATTTT
CSVRSGTGYADTQYF
>NA|TRBJ1-5|17|TRBV30|NA
TGTGCCTGGAGTCCGACGGGGGGGGCGTCGGTCAATCAGCCCCAGCATTTT
CAWSPTGGASVNQPQHF
>NA|TRBJ1-2|14|TRBV5-8|NA
TGTGCCAGCAGCTTGCGTGTGAGGGTGTTGGGCTACACCTTC
CASSLRVRVLGYTF
>TRBD1|TRBJ2-7|17|TRBV27|NA
TGTGCCAGCAGTCCATATAGAAGCAGGGGGTTCTCCTACGAGCAGTACTTC
CASSPYRSRGFSYEQYF
>NA|TRBJ1-1|14|TRBV6-6|NA
TGTGCCAGCAGTTACTCTCCAGGGAACACTGAAGCTTTCTTT
CASSYSPGNTEAFF
>TRBD1|TRBJ1-6|13|TRBV25-1|NA
TGTGCCAGCAGTGAATCAGGGGGCTCACCCCTCCACTTT
CASSESGGSPLHF
>TRBD2|TRBJ2-1|11|TRBV29-1|NA
TGCAGCGTTTCCCGGACTAGCGGGCGGTTCTTC
CSVSRTSGRFF
>NA|TRBJ2-5|15|TRBV5-1|NA
TGCGCCAGCAGCTTGGGACATTTGTACCAAGAGACCCAGTACTTC
CASSLGHLYQETQYF
>TRBD1|TRBJ2-5|15|TRBV5-4|NA
TGTGCCAGCAGCTTGGACAGGGGAGACGGGGAGACCCAGTACTTC
CASSLDRGDGETQYF
>NA|TRBJ1-3|12|TRBV19|NA
TGTGCCAGTAGTCTCCACTTCAACACCATATATTTT
CASSLHFNTIYF
>NA|TRBJ2-2|15|TRBV7-2|once
TGTGCCAGCAGCTTATCGGCGGGGAACACCGGGGAGCTGTTTTTT
CASSLSAGNTGELFF
>TRBD2|TRBJ2-5|17|TRBV5-4|NA
TGTGCCAGCAGCTTGGTTCGGCGGGGGGTACACCAAGAGACCCAGTACTTC
CASSLVRRGVHQETQYF
>TRBD2|TRBJ2-5|18|TRBV5-6|NA
TGTGCCAGCAGCTTGGTGGCTAGCGGGGGGGCGTTTCACGGGACCCAGTACTTC
CASSLVASGGAFHGTQYF
>NA|TRBJ1-4|15|TRBV7-8|few
TGTGCCAGCAGCTTAGCGGGCGCAACTAATGAAAAACTGTTTTTT
CASSLAGATNEKLFF
>TRBD1|TRBJ2-5|14|TRBV3-1/TRBV3-2|NA
TGTGCCACCAGCCTTGCAGGGGGTGGGGAGACCCAGTACTTC
CATSLAGGGETQYF
>NA|TRBJ1-1|13|TRBV7-3|NA
TGTGCCAGCAGCGCCACAGGGAACACTGAAGCTTTCTTT
CASSATGNTEAFF
>NA|TRBJ1-6|15|TRBV6-5|NA
TGTGCCAGCAGCACCTCACAGGGCTATAATTCACCCCTCCACTTT
CASSTSQGYNSPLHF
>NA|TRBJ1-2|13|TRBV18|NA
TGTGCCAGCTCACCACTCGGGTATAATGGCTACACCTTC
CASSPLGYNGYTF
>NA|TRBJ1-1|15|TRBV4-2|NA
TGTGCCAGCAGCCCGCGGGTCGGAGGGGCCACTGAAGCTTTCTTT
CASSPRVGGATEAFF
>NA|TRBJ2-1|13|TRBV5-1|NA
TGCGCCAGCAGCTACCCGGGGTACAATGAGCAGTTCTTC
CASSYPGYNEQFF
>NA|TRBJ2-2|11|TRBV25-1|once
TGTGCCAGCAGTAGAGTAGGGGAGCTGTTTTTT
CASSRVGELFF
>NA|TRBJ2-1|13|TRBV27|once
TGTGCCAGCAGACAGGGAGCGAACAATGAGCAGTTCTTC
CASRQGANNEQFF
>TRBD1|TRBJ1-5|14|TRBV19|NA
TGTGCCAGTAGCCCGACAGGGCCGAACCAGCCCCAGCATTTT
CASSPTGPNQPQHF
>NA|TRBJ2-3|17|TRBV5-1|NA
TGCGCCAGCAGCCGCTTGACCCCGACAGGCTCCGCAGATACGCAGTATTTT
CASSRLTPTGSADTQYF
>NA|TRBJ1-1|14|TRBV19|few
TGTGCCAGTAGTTTCAGGGGTGAGAACACTGAAGCTTTCTTT
CASSFRGENTEAFF
>TRBD2|TRBJ2-7|12|TRBV28|NA
TGTGCCAGCAGGACGGGAGGGTACGAGCAGTACTTC
CASRTGGYEQYF
>NA|TRBJ2-5|11|TRBV20-1|NA
TGCAGTGCAAGACCGGAAGAGACCCAGTACTTC
CSARPEETQYF
>NA|TRBJ2-5|13|TRBV28|once
TGTGCCAGCAGCTTGGAGAGGGAAGAGACCCAGTACTTC
CASSLEREETQYF
>NA|TRBJ2-7|14|TRBV11-2|NA
TGTGCCAGCAGGGTACAGGGAAAGTCCTACGAGCAGTACTTC
CASRVQGKSYEQYF
>NA|TRBJ1-5|15|TRBV19|NA
TGTGCCAGTAGTTCAGGTATCCTTAGCAATCAGCCCCAGCATTTT
CASSSGILSNQPQHF
>NA|TRBJ2-7|11|TRBV20-1|NA
TGCAGTGCTAGAACGGGGGACGAGCAGTACTTC
CSARTGDEQYF
>NA|TRBJ2-1|16|TRBV3-1/TRBV3-2|NA
TGTGCCAGCAGCCATCTGGGTTACCGAGGTGACAATGAGCAGTTCTTC
CASSHLGYRGDNEQFF
>TRBD1|TRBJ2-1|13|TRBV5-1|NA
TGCGCCAGCAGCTGGGACAGCTACAATGAGCAGTTCTTC
CASSWDSYNEQFF
>TRBD2|TRBJ2-5|16|TRBV9|NA
TGTGCCAGCAGCGTAGCGGCGGGGGGACTGCAAGAGACCCAGTACTTC
CASSVAAGGLQETQYF
>TRBD2|TRBJ2-2|16|TRBV19|NA
TGTGCCAGTAGTAGAACTAGCGGGACATACACCGGGGAGCTGTTTTTT
CASSRTSGTYTGELFF
>NA|TRBJ1-6|15|TRBV27|few
TGTGCCAGCAGTCCTCAGGGGATGAGCAATTCACCCCTCCACTTT
CASSPQGMSNSPLHF
>TRBD1|TRBJ1-2|14|TRBV7-8|NA
TGTGCCAGCAGCTTAGACCAGGGGGCGCGGGGCTACACCTTC
CASSLDQGARGYTF
>NA|TRBJ2-7|10|TRBV30|NA
TGTGCTGCCGGCTCCTACGAGCAGTACTTC
CAAGSYEQYF
>TRBD2|TRBJ2-2|14|TRBV2|NA
TGTGCCACTACAGGACTAGCTTCCGCCGGGGAGCTGTTTTTT
CATTGLASAGELFF
>TRBD2|TRBJ2-2|17|TRBV4-1|NA
TGCGCCAGCAGCCCACCGGGACTAGCGGGGGTCGCCGGGGAGCTGTTTTTT
CASSPPGLAGVAGELFF
>NA|TRBJ2-1|15|TRBV6-6|NA
TGTGCCAGCAGTTACGATAGTACGATAGCCAATGAGCAGTTCTTC
CASSYDSTIANEQFF
>TRBD1|TRBJ2-3|15|TRBV19|NA
TGTGCCAGTAGTATAATACAGGGGATGGGAGATACGCAGTATTTT
CASSIIQGMGDTQYF
>TRBD2|TRBJ2-2|16|TRBV7-9|NA
TGTGCCAGCAGCCCTCGGGCTAGCGGTCCCCCCGGGGAGCTGTTTTTT
CASSPRASGPPGELFF
>NA|TRBJ1-5|17|TRBV28|once
TGTGCCAGCATCTCTGAGAGGACAGCCAGCCGCAATCAGCCCCAGCATTTT
CASISERTASRNQPQHF
>NA|TRBJ1-4|12|TRBV28|few
TGTGCCAGCAGAGACGCGGGACGAAAACTGTTTTTT
CASRDAGRKLFF
>TRBD2|TRBJ2-2|16|TRBV3-1/TRBV3-2|NA
TGTGCCAGCAGCCTAGCGGGGGGGCCCGAGATCGGGGAGCTGTTTTTT
CASSLAGGPEIGELFF
>TRBD2|TRBJ2-1|14|TRBV5-1|NA
TGCGCCAGCCACAGCGGGAGTTCCTACAATGAGCAGTTCTTC
CASHSGSSYNEQFF
>TRBD1|TRBJ1-2|15|TRBV19|NA
TGTGCCAGTAGTACCATCGGACAGGGGATGTGGGGCTACACCTTC
CASSTIGQGMWGYTF
>NA|TRBJ1-2|16|TRBV11-2|NA
TGTGCCAGCAGCCCCCAACCCAGGCTTTCTAACTATGGCTACACCTTC
CASSPQPRLSNYGYTF
>NA|TRBJ2-2|15|TRBV20-1|NA
TGCAGTGCTAGTATCCCCGGCAGGGCTACCGGGGAGCTGTTTTTT
CSASIPGRATGELFF
>NA|TRBJ1-6|15|TRBV6-5|NA
TGTGCCAGCACAATTGGACTACGGTCTAATTCACCCCTCCACTTT
CASTIGLRSNSPLHF
>TRBD1|TRBJ2-7|15|TRBV6-5|NA
TGTGCCAGCAGTAATATAGGGACAGGCAATTACGAGCAGTACTTC
CASSNIGTGNYEQYF
>TRBD1|TRBJ1-2|13|TRBV7-3|once
TGTGCCAGCAGCATCGACAGGGACTATGGCTACACCTTC
CASSIDRDYGYTF
>TRBD1|TRBJ1-4|14|TRBV3-1/TRBV3-2|NA
TGTGCCAGCAGCTACGGACAGGGCGAGGAAAAACTGTTTTTT
CASSYGQGEEKLFF
>NA|TRBJ1-1|14|TRBV7-2|NA
TGTGCCAGCAGCTTACCGAGACAGGAGTCTGAAGCTTTCTTT
CASSLPRQESEAFF
>TRBD2|TRBJ2-7|14|TRBV4-2|few
TGTGCCAGCAGCCAAGAAGCATCCGGGAGGGAGCAGTACTTC
CASSQEASGREQYF